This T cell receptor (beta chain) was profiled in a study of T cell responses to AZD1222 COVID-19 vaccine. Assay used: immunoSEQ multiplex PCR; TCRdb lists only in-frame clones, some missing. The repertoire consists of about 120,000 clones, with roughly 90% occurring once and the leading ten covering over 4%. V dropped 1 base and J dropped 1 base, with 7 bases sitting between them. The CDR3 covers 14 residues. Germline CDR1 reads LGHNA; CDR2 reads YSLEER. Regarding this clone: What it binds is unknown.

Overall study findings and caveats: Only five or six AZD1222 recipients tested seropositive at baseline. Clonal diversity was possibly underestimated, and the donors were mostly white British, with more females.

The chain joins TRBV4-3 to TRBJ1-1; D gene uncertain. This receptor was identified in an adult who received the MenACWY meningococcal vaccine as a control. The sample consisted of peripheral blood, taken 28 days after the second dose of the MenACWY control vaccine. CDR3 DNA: TGCGCCAGCAGCCAAGTACGGGGGAACACTGAAGCTTTCTTT. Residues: CASSQVRGNTEAFF.